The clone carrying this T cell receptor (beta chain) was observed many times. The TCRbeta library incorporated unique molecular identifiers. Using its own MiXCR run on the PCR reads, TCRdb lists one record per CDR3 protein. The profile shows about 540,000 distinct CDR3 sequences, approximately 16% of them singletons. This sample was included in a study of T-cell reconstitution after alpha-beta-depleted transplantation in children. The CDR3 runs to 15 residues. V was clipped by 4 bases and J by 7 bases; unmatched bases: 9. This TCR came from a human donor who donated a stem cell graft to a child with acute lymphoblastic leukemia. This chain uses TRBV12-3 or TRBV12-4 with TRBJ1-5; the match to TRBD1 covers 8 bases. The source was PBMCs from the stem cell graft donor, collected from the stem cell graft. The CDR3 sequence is CASSSRGRFRQPQHF. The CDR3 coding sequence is TGTGCCAGCAGTTCCAGGGGGCGGTTTAGGCAGCCCCAGCATTTT.